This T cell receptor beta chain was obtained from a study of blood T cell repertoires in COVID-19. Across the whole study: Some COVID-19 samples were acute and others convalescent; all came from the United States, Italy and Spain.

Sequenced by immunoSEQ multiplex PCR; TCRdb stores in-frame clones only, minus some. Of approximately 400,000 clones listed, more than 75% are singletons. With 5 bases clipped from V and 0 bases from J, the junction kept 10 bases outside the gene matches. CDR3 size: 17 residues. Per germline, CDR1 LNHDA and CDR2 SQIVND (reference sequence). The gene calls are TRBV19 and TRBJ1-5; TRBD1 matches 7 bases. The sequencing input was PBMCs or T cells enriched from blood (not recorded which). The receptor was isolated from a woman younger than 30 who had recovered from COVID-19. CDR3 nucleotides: TGTGCCAGTAGTCTTCGACAGGGACAAGGTAGCAATCAGCCCCAGCATTTT. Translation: CASSLRQGQGSNQPQHF.